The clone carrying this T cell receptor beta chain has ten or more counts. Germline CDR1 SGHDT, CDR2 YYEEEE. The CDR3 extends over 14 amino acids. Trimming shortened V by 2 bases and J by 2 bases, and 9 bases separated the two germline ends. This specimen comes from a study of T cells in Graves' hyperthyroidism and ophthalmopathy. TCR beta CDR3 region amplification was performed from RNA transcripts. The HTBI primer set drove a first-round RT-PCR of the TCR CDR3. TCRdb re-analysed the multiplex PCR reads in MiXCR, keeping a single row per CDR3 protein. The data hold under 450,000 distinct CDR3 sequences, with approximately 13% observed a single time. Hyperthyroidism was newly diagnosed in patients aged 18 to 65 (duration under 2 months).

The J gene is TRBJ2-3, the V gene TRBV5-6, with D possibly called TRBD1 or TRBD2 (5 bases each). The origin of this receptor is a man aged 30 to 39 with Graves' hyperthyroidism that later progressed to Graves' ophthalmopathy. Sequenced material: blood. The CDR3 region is CASSFSGTTDTQYF. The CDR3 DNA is TGTGCCAGCAGCTTCTCCGGGACCACAGATACGCAGTATTTT.